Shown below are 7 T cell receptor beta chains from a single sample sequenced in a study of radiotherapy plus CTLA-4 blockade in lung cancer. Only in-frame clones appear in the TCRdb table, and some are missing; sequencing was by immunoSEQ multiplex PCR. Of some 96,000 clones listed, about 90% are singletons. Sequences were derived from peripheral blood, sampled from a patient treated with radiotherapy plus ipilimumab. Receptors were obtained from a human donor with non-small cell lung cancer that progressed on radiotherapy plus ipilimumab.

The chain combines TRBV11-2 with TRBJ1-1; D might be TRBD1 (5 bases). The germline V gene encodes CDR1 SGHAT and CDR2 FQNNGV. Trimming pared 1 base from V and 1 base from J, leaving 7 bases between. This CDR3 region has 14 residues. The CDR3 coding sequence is TGTGCCAGCAGCTTAGTGGGGGGGAACACTGAAGCTTTCTTT. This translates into CASSLVGGNTEAFF.

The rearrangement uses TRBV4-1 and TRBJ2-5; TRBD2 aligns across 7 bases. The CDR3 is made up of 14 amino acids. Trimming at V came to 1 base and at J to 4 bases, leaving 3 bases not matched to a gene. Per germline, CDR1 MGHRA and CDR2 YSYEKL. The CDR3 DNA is TGCGCCAGCAGCCAAGTGAGCGGGGTAGAGACCCAGTACTTC. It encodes CASSQVSGVETQYF.

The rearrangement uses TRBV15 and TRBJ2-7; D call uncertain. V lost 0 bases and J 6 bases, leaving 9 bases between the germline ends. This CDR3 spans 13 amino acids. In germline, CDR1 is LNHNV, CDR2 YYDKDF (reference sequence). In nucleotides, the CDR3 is TGTGCCACCAGCAGAGATCGGGCGCCCGAGCAGTACTTC. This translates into CATSRDRAPEQYF.

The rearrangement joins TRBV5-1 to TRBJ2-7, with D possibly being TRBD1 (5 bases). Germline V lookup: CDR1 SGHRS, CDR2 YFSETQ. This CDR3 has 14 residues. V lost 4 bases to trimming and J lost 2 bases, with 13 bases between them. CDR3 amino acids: CASSQTTGTYEQYF. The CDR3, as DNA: TGCGCCAGCAGCCAAACTACAGGAACCTACGAGCAGTACTTC.

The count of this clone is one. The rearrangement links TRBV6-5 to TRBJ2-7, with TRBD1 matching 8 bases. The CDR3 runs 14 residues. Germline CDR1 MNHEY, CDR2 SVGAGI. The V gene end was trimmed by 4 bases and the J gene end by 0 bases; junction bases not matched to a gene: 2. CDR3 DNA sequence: TGTGCCAGCAGTTCCGGGACAGGCTCCTACGAGCAGTACTTC. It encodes CASSSGTGSYEQYF.

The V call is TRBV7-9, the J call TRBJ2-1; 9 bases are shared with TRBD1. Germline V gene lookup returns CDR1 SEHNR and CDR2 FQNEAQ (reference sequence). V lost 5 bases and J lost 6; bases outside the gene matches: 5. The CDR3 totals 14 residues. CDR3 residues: CASSLGQGSNEQFF. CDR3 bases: TGTGCCAGCAGCCTGGGACAGGGCTCCAATGAGCAGTTCTTC.

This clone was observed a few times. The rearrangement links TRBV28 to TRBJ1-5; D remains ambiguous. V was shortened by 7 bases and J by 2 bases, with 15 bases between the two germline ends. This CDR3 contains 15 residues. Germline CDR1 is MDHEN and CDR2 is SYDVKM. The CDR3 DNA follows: TGTGCCAGCAAGAGTCGAGGGAATGGCAATCAGCCCCAGCATTTT. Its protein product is CASKSRGNGNQPQHF.